These 32 T cell receptor beta chains originate from one sample sequenced in a study of graft-versus-host responses after intestinal transplantation. Profiling relied on immunoSEQ multiplex PCR, and the TCRdb table lists in-frame clones only, not all of them. The table shows about 73,000 clones, with 90% occurring only once. No antigens are known for them. The starting material was unstimulated CD8+ T cells sorted from spleen or lymph node cells, obtained before transplant. The receptors come from a human donor who was the organ donor for an intestinal transplant.

The chain carries TRBV19 and TRBJ2-1; 7 nucleotides agree with TRBD1. Germline CDR1 is LNHDA and CDR2 is SQIVND (reference sequence). V lost 6 bases and J lost 7; bases outside the gene matches: 9. There are 14 residues in the CDR3. The CDR3, as DNA: TGTGCCAGTAGCTACAGGGGCCCACTGAATGAGCAGTTCTTC. Its translation is CASSYRGPLNEQFF.

The V gene is TRBV9, the J gene TRBJ2-1, with a tentative D call TRBD1 (6 bases). The CDR3 loop spans 14 amino acids. Trimming removed 0 bases at V and 4 bases at J, with 8 bases between. From germline, CDR1 is SGDLS and CDR2 YYNGEE. This CDR3 reads CASSVDGQYNEQFF. In DNA form, the CDR3 reads TGTGCCAGCAGCGTAGACGGACAGTACAATGAGCAGTTCTTC.

This chain uses TRBV27 with TRBJ1-5; 9 positions match TRBD1. CDR3 length: 14 amino acids. Trimming cost V 6 bases and J 5 bases; bases outside gene matches: 5. Germline V gene lookup returns CDR1 MNHEY and CDR2 SMNVEV (reference sequence). CDR3 sequence: CASSHGTGHQPQHF. DNA of the CDR3: TGTGCCAGCAGCCATGGGACAGGGCATCAGCCCCAGCATTTT.

The CDR3 nucleotides are TGTGCCAGCAGCCAAGATGACAGGACAGGGTATCGGCATGGCTACACCTTC. Translating gives CASSQDDRTGYRHGYTF. V is TRBV4-2 and J is TRBJ1-2, with TRBD1 matching 8 bases. Losses at the gene ends were 0 bases for V and 6 bases for J; bases not matched to a gene: 12. The CDR3 is 17 residues long. Germline lookup yields CDR1 LGHNA and CDR2 YNFKEQ.

The chain is built from TRBV5-6 and TRBJ2-3, with D perhaps matching TRBD1 (5 bases). The V end was cut by 1 base, the J end by 6 bases, with 15 bases between. CDR3 size: 15 residues. CDR1 and CDR2 (germline): SGHDT, YYEEEE. CDR3 DNA: TGTGCCAGCAGCTTGACGACAGCCGGATCCGATACGCAGTATTTT. Translating it yields CASSLTTAGSDTQYF.

The genes are TRBV11-3 and TRBJ2-2; 8 nucleotides agree with TRBD2. Germline CDR1 is SGHNT and CDR2 is YENEEA. After removal of 4 bases from V and 7 bases from J, the junction contained 5 bases not matched to a gene. The CDR3 extends over 14 amino acids. The DNA of the CDR3 is TGTGCCAGCAGCTCCCGGGGGGGCAACGGGGAGCTGTTTTTT. Protein: CASSSRGGNGELFF.

The CDR3 DNA reads as TGTGCCAGCAGTTTAAACGGGGGGGCCGCGTACGAGCAGTACGTC. Encoded protein: CASSLNGGAAYEQYV. V gene TRBV28 combines with J gene TRBJ2-7, with 8 bases matching TRBD2. CDR1 MDHEN and CDR2 SYDVKM come from the germline V gene. The V gene end was trimmed by 2 bases and the J gene end by 4 bases; junction bases not matched to a gene: 7. The CDR3 totals 15 residues.

The V and J genes are TRBV28 and TRBJ2-1; D is uncertain. The CDR3 has 14 amino acids. Germline-derived CDR1 and CDR2 are MDHEN and SYDVKM. The germline V and J ends were trimmed by 2 bases and 9 bases, with 14 bases remaining between them. CDR3 in DNA: TGTGCCAGCAGTTTAATCCTCGATATCAGTGAGCAGTTCTTC. It codes for CASSLILDISEQFF. The full variable domain, its missing parts supplied by reference TRBV28 and TRBJ2-1, is DVKVTQSSRYLVKRTGEKVFLECVQDMDHENMFWYRQDPGLGLRLIYFSYDVKMKEKGDIPEGYSVSREKKERFSLILESASTNQTSMYLCASSLILDISEQFFGPGTRLTVL.

J is TRBJ2-3 and V is TRBV30; the match to TRBD2 covers 8 bases. Germline CDR1 reads GTSNPN; CDR2 reads SVGIG (reference sequence). The CDR3 sequence is 14 residues long. J lost 4 bases, V lost 5 bases, and 8 bases had no gene match. This CDR3 is CAWLPGGPSDTQYF. The CDR3 bases are TGTGCCTGGCTTCCGGGGGGGCCGTCAGATACGCAGTATTTT. The complete variable domain, with remaining parts taken from reference TRBV30 and TRBJ2-3, reads SQTIHQWPATLVQPVGSPLSLECTVEGTSNPNLYWYRQAAGRGLQLLFYSVGIGQISSEVPQNLSASRPQDRQFILSSKKLLLSDSGFYLCAWLPGGPSDTQYFGPGTRLTVL.

The gene calls are TRBV29-1 and TRBJ1-2; 7 bases match TRBD1. The germline V gene encodes CDR1 SQVTM and CDR2 ANQGSEA. V was pared by 7 bases and J by 2 bases, with 7 bases of the junction left unmatched. This CDR3 has 13 amino acids. The CDR3 DNA reads TGCAGCGCTCAAGGACAGGTGAACTATGGCTACACCTTC. Amino acids: CSAQGQVNYGYTF.

This clone was observed a single time. V gene TRBV7-2 combines with J gene TRBJ2-5; TRBD1 agrees at 7 bases. The CDR3 is made up of 18 amino acids. CDR1 is SGHTA, CDR2 FQGNSA, per germline. Trimming cost V 1 base and J 2 bases; bases outside gene matches: 13. CDR3 amino acids: CASSLERLVRDSQETQYF. The CDR3 bases are TGTGCCAGCAGCTTAGAAAGGTTGGTGAGGGACAGTCAAGAGACCCAGTACTTC.

The rearrangement joins TRBV4-1 to TRBJ2-5; 9 bases match TRBD1. Trimming took 5 bases from V and 2 from J; bases not matched to a gene: 12. Germline CDR1 is MGHRA and CDR2 is YSYEKL. The CDR3 loop spans 17 amino acids. In DNA form, the CDR3 reads TGCGCCAGCAGCTCCCGACAGGGGGAAGGGGATCAAGAGACCCAGTACTTC. It codes for CASSSRQGEGDQETQYF.

The genes are TRBV21-1 and TRBJ2-7; the D call in the table, TRBD1, was not verified against the DNA. TRBV21-1 is shown as a pseudogene. The CDR3 consists of 16 residues. The CDR3 DNA follows: TGTGCCAGCAGCAAAAACAGGGGCCACCGCACCTACGAGCAGTACGTC. It translates to CASSKNRGHRTYEQYV.

The gene calls are TRBV5-4 and TRBJ2-1; D call uncertain. Trimming removed 2 bases from V and 7 bases from J, with 7 bases in between. The germline gives CDR1 SGHNT, CDR2 YYREEE (reference sequence). This CDR3 comprises 12 residues. DNA for the CDR3: TGTGCCAGCAGCTTTGACATTAATGAGCAGTTCTTC. Its protein is CASSFDINEQFF.

This clone was counted once. The rearrangement links TRBV4-2 to TRBJ2-5; 11 nucleotides line up with TRBD2. The CDR3 has 16 amino acids. V lost 4 bases to trimming and J lost 1 base; unmatched junction nucleotides: 5. Germline lookup yields CDR1 LGHNA and CDR2 YNFKEQ. CDR3 loop: CASSLGTSGPQETQYF. CDR3 in DNA: TGTGCCAGCAGCCTTGGGACTAGCGGCCCCCAAGAGACCCAGTACTTC.

The chain is built from TRBV28 and TRBJ2-1, with 11 bases lining up with TRBD2. There are 16 residues in the CDR3. Germline trimming cut 8 bases from V and 2 bases from J; bases unmatched to any gene: 8. In germline, CDR1 is MDHEN, CDR2 SYDVKM. The CDR3 nucleotides are TGTGCCAGCGGGGGGACTAGCGGAATACCCTACAATGAGCAGTTCTTC. It yields the protein CASGGTSGIPYNEQFF.

CDR3 sequence: CASSIRGAGGQPQHF. The CDR3 region has the DNA TGTGCCAGTAGTATTAGAGGGGCAGGGGGTCAGCCCCAGCATTTT. The chain combines TRBV19 with TRBJ1-5; 7 bases agree with TRBD1. The V segment lost 3 bases and the J segment 6 bases; nucleotides outside the gene matches: 8. This CDR3 is built from 15 residues. Germline assignment: CDR1 LNHDA and CDR2 SQIVND (reference sequence).

The chain couples TRBV19 to TRBJ1-1, with D perhaps TRBD1 (6 bases). CDR3 length: 16 amino acids. V lost 1 base and J lost 0, with 12 bases in between. CDR1 and CDR2 from the germline V gene are LNHDA and SQIVND (reference sequence). CDR3 bases: TGTGCCAGTAGTATAGTTCCGGACAGAATGAACACTGAAGCTTTCTTT. It translates to CASSIVPDRMNTEAFF.

This clone appeared a few times. The chain is built from TRBV7-9 and TRBJ1-1, with 8 nucleotides matching TRBD1. Germline V gives CDR1 SEHNR, CDR2 FQNEAQ (reference sequence). The V segment lost 5 bases and the J segment 0 bases; nucleotides outside the gene matches: 8. The length of the CDR3 is 16 residues. The CDR3 loop reads CASSTLRTGMNTEAFF. The CDR3 DNA sequence: TGTGCCAGCAGCACGCTAAGGACAGGGATGAACACTGAAGCTTTCTTT.

This chain connects TRBV7-6 to TRBJ1-6; a weak D match, TRBD1 (5 bases). The ends were cut back, 5 bases at V and 8 bases at J, with 16 bases in the middle. This CDR3 contains 15 residues. Germline CDR1 reads SGHVS; CDR2 reads FNYEAQ. The CDR3 DNA reads as TGTGCCAGCAGCCCCCTTGACAGTCTAGATTCACCCCTCCACTTT. Protein product: CASSPLDSLDSPLHF.

The V gene is TRBV29-1, the J gene TRBJ1-2; 8 positions match TRBD1. Unmatched junction bases numbered 2, after V lost 5 bases and J lost 3 bases. In germline, CDR1 is SQVTM, CDR2 ANQGSEA. The CDR3 contains 12 residues. The CDR3 DNA sequence: TGCAGCGTTCAGACAGGGGACTATGGCTACACCTTC. It codes for CSVQTGDYGYTF.

This clone came up once. V is TRBV27 and J is TRBJ2-7; TRBD1 agrees at 7 bases. The ends lost 3 bases at V and 4 bases at J; junction bases unmatched: 3. From germline, CDR1 is MNHEY and CDR2 SMNVEV (reference sequence). The CDR3 contains 13 residues. The CDR3 spells CASSLRQGYEQYV. As DNA, the CDR3 is TGTGCCAGCAGTTTGCGACAGGGTTACGAGCAGTACGTC.

This chain connects TRBV5-6 to TRBJ1-2, with TRBD1 as a possible D gene (6 bases). Between the trimmed V and J ends, which lost 2 bases and 8 bases, there was a span of 13 bases. From germline, CDR1 is SGHDT and CDR2 YYEEEE. The CDR3 loop spans 13 amino acids. CDR3 coding DNA: TGTGCCAGCAGCTTTGGGGGGGCGGAAGGCTACACCTTC. This translates into CASSFGGAEGYTF.

This clone has just a few counts. The J gene is TRBJ1-2, the V gene TRBV4-3; a weak D match, TRBD1 (5 bases). Trimming stripped 4 bases from V and 5 bases from J, with 11 bases between. The CDR3 runs to 13 residues. Germline-derived CDR1 and CDR2 are LGHNA and YSLEER. In nucleotides, the CDR3 is TGCGCCAGCAGCCCACAAACAGGATATGGCTACACCTTC. Its protein product is CASSPQTGYGYTF.

The gene calls are TRBV4-3 and TRBJ1-6; D perhaps matches TRBD1 (5 bases). The V gene's germline CDR1 is LGHNA and CDR2 YSLEER. The CDR3 is 20 residues long. V was shortened by 0 bases and J by 3 bases, with 21 bases between the two germline ends. The CDR3 nucleotides are TGCGCCAGCAGCCAAGATCTGGGTTTGTGGGGGGTGGACTATAATTCACCCCTCCACTTT. As protein: CASSQDLGLWGVDYNSPLHF.

The rearrangement uses TRBV6-6 and TRBJ1-1; 9 bases are shared with TRBD1. Germline-derived CDR1 and CDR2 are MNHNY and SVGAGI (reference sequence). The length of the CDR3 is 15 residues. The V segment lost 6 bases and the J segment 3 bases; nucleotides outside the gene matches: 8. CDR3 protein: CASRLQGAQDTEAFF. CDR3 nucleotides: TGTGCCAGCAGACTACAGGGGGCGCAGGACACTGAAGCTTTCTTT.

The chain combines TRBV30 with TRBJ1-6; 9 bases line up with TRBD1. V lost 4 bases, J lost 6 bases, and 4 bases stayed unmatched. This CDR3 comprises 14 residues. Germline-derived CDR1 and CDR2 are GTSNPN and SVGIG (reference sequence). The CDR3 spells CAWIKTGGNSPLHF. In DNA, the CDR3 is TGTGCCTGGATAAAGACAGGGGGTAATTCACCCCTCCACTTT.

A few counts support this clone. The chain joins TRBV10-3 to TRBJ2-7, with 7 nucleotides matching TRBD1. V was pared by 3 bases and J by 5 bases, with 10 bases of the junction left unmatched. CDR3 size: 15 residues. Germline V gives CDR1 ENHRY, CDR2 SYGVKD. The CDR3 loop reads CAISDPRGLFHEQYV. CDR3 nucleotides: TGTGCCATCAGTGACCCGAGGGGGCTCTTCCACGAGCAGTACGTC.

The chain is built from TRBV10-3 and TRBJ1-1; TRBD1 aligns across 7 bases. Unmatched junction bases numbered 7, after V lost 5 bases and J lost 4 bases. The CDR3 contains 14 residues. In germline, CDR1 is ENHRY, CDR2 SYGVKD. DNA for the CDR3: TGTGCCATCAGTAACAGGGGCGGAGGCACTGAAGCTTTCTTT. This gives the protein CAISNRGGGTEAFF.

This clone was seen just once. V and J are TRBV25-1 and TRBJ1-1, with D possibly matching TRBD1 (5 bases). CDR1 is MGHDK and CDR2 is SYGVNS in the germline V gene. Trimming stripped 0 bases from V and 4 bases from J, with 18 bases between. CDR3 size: 17 residues. The CDR3 nucleotides read TGTGCCAGCAGTGAATACCCAGTCGGGGGAGAGAGCACTGAAGCTTTCTTT. It specifies CASSEYPVGGESTEAFF.

J is TRBJ1-1 and V is TRBV28, with D hard to call. CDR3 length: 12 amino acids. CDR1 and CDR2 from the germline V gene are MDHEN and SYDVKM. V lost 7 bases and J lost 1, with 7 bases in between. The CDR3 is CASNPSNTEAFF. CDR3 sequence (DNA): TGTGCCAGCAATCCGTCGAACACTGAAGCTTTCTTT.

CDR3 amino acids: CASSLGQGIDGYTF. The CDR3 DNA reads as TGTGCCAGCAGCTTAGGACAGGGAATAGATGGCTACACCTTC. This chain links TRBV11-2 with TRBJ1-2; 7 bases are shared with TRBD1. There are 14 residues in the CDR3. Germline CDR1 SGHAT, CDR2 FQNNGV. Unmatched junction bases numbered 5, after V lost 1 base and J lost 6 bases.